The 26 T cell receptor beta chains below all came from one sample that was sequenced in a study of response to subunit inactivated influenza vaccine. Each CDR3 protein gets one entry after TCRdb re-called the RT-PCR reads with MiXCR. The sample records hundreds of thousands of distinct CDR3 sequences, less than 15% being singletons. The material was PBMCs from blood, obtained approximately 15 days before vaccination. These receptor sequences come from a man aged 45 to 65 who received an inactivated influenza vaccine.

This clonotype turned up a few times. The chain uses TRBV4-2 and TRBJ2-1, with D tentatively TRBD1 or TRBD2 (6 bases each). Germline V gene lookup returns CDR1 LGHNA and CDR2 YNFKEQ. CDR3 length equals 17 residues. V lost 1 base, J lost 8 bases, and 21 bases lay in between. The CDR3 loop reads CASSQALRSRGDHEQFF. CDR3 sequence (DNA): TGTGCCAGCAGCCAAGCATTGAGGAGTAGGGGGGATCATGAGCAGTTCTTC.

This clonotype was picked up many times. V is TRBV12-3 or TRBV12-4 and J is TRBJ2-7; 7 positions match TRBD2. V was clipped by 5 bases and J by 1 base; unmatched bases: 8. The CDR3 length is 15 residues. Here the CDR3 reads CASSREASGSYEQYF. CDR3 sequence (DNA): TGTGCCAGCAGTCGAGAGGCTAGCGGTTCCTACGAGCAGTACTTC.

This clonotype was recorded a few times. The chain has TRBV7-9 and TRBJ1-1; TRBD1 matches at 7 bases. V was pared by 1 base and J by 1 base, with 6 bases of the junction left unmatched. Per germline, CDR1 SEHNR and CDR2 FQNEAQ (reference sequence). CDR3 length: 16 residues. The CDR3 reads CASSLGQGGWNTEAFF. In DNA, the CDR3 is TGTGCCAGCAGCTTAGGACAGGGAGGTTGGAACACTGAAGCTTTCTTT.

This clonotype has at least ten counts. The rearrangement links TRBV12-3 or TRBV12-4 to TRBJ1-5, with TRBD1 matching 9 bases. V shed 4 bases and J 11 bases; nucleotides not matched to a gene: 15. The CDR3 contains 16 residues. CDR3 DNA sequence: TGTGCCAGCAGTTACAGACAGGGGGAGCGCAGGCAGGCCCAGCATTTT. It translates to CASSYRQGERRQAQHF.

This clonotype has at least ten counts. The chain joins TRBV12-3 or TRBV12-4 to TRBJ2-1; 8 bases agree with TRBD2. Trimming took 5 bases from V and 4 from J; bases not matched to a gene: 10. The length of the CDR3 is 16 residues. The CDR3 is CASSPRILAGYNEQFF. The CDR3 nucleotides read TGTGCCAGCAGTCCTCGGATATTAGCGGGGTACAATGAGCAGTTCTTC.

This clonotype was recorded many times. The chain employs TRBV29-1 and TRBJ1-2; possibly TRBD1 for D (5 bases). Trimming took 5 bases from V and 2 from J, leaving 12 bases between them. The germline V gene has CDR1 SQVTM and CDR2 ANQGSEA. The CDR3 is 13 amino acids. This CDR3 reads CSVNGAGNYGYTF. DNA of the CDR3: TGCAGCGTTAACGGGGCCGGGAACTATGGCTACACCTTC.

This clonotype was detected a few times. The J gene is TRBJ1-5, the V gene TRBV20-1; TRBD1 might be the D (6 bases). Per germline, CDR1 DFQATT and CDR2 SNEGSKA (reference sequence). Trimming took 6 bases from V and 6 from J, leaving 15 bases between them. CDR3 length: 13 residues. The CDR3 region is CSAYTGWGQPQHF. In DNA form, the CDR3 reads TGCAGTGCATACACAGGGTGGGGTCAGCCCCAGCATTTT.

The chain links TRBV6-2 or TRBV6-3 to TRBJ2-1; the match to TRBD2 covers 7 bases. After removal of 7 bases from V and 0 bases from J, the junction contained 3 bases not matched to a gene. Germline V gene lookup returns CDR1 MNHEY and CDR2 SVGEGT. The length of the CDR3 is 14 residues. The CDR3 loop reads CASNSGGSYNEQFF. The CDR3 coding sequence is TGTGCCAGCAACTCGGGGGGCTCCTACAATGAGCAGTTCTTC.

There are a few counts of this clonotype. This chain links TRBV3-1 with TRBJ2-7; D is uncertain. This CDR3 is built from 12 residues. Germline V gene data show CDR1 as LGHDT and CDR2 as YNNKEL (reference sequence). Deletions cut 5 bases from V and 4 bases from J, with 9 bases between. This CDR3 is CASSARSYEQYF. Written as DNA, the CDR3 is TGTGCCAGCAGCGCCAGGAGTTACGAGCAGTACTTC.

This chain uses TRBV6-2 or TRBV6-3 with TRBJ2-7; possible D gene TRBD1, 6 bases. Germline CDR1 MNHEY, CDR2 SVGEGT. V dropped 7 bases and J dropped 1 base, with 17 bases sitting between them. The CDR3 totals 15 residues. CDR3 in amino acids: CASTYGGQRSYEQYF. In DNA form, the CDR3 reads TGTGCCAGCACCTACGGCGGACAGCGGTCCTACGAGCAGTACTTC.

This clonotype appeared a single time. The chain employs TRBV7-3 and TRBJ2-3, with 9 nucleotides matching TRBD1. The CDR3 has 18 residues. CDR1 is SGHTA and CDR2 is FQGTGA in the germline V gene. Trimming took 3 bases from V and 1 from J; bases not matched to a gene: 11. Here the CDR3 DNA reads TGTGCCAGCAGCTTTAACCTCGGGACAGGGCTGGGCACAGATACGCAGTATTTT. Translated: CASSFNLGTGLGTDTQYF.

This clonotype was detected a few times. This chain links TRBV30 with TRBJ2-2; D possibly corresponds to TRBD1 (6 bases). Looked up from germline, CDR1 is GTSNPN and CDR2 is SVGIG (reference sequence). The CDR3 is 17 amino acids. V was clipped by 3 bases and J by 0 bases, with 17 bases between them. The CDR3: CAWSKLWGHTNTGELFF. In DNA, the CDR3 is TGTGCCTGGAGCAAACTTTGGGGACACACGAACACCGGGGAGCTGTTTTTT.

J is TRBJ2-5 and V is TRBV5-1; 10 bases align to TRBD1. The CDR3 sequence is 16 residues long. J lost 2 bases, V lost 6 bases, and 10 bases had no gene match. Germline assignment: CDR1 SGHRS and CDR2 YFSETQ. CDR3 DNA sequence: TGCGCCAGCATGTTGGGACAGGGGCTATCACAAGAGACCCAGTACTTC. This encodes CASMLGQGLSQETQYF.

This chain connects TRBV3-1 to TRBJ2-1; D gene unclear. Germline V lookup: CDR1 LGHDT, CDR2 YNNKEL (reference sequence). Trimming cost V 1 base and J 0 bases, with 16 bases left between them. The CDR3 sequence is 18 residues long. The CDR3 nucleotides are TGTGCCAGCAGCCAAGTTAAAAAACCGGCCAGCTCCTACAATGAGCAGTTCTTC. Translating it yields CASSQVKKPASSYNEQFF.

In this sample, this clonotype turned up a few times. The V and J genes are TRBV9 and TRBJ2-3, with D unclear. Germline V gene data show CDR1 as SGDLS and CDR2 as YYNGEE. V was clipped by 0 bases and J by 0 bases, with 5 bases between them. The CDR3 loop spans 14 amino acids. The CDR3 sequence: CASSVGASTDTQYF. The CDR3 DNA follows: TGTGCCAGCAGCGTAGGAGCGAGCACAGATACGCAGTATTTT. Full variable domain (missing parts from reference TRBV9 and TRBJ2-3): DSGVTQTPKHLITATGQRVTLRCSPRSGDLSVYWYQQSLDQGLQFLIQYYNGEERAKGNILERFSAQQFPDLHSELNLSSLELGDSALYFCASSVGASTDTQYFGPGTRLTVL.

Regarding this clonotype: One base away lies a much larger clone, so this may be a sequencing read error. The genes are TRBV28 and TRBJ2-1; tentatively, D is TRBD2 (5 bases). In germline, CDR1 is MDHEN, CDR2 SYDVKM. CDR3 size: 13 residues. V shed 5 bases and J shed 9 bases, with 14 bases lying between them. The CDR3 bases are TGTGCCAGCAGTCGGCTAGCAGATCTTGAGCAGTTCTTC. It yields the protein CASSRLADLEQFF.

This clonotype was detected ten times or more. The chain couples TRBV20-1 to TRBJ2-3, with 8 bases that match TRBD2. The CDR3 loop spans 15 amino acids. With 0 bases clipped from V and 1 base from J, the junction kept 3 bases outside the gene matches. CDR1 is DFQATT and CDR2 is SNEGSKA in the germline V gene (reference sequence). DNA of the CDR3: TGCAGTGCTAGAGATCTGCGGGGGGGCACAGATACGCAGTATTTT. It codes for CSARDLRGGTDTQYF.

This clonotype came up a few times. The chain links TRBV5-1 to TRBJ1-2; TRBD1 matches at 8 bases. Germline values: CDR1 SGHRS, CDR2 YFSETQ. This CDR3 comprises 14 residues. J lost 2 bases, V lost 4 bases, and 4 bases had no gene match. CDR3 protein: CASSGGQGNYGYTF. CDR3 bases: TGCGCCAGCAGCGGAGGACAGGGAAACTATGGCTACACCTTC.

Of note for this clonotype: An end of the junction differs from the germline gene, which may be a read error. DNA of the CDR3: TGTACCAGCAGTTACACCGGCAACAGTGAGCAGTTCTTC. This gives the protein CTSSYTGNSEQFF. The gene calls are TRBV6-6 and TRBJ2-1, with D unresolved. There are 13 residues in the CDR3. Germline-derived CDR1 and CDR2 are MNHNY and SVGAGI (reference sequence).

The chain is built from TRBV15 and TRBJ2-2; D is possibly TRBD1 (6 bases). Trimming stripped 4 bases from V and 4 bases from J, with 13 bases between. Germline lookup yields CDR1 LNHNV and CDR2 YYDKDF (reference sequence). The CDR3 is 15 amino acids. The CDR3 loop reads CATSKTRGPTGELFF. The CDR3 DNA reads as TGTGCCACCAGCAAAACCAGGGGCCCCACCGGGGAGCTGTTTTTT. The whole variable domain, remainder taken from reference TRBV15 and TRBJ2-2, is DAMVIQNPRYQVTQFGKPVTLSCSQTLNHNVMYWYQQKSSQAPKLLFHYYDKDFNNEADTPDNFQSRRPNTSFCFLDIRSPGLGDTAMYLCATSKTRGPTGELFFGEGSRLTVL.

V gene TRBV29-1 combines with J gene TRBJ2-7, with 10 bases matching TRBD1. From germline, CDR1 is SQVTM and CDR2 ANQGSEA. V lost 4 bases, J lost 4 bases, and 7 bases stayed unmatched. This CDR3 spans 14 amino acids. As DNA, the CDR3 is TGCAGCGTTGTTAAGGGACAGGGGTCTTACGAGCAGTACTTC. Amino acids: CSVVKGQGSYEQYF.

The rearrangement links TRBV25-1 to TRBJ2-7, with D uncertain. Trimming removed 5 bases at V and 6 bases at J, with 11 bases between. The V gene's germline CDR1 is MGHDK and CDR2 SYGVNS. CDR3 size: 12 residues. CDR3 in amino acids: CASSNQPGEQYF. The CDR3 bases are TGTGCCAGCAGTAATCAGCCTGGCGAGCAGTACTTC.

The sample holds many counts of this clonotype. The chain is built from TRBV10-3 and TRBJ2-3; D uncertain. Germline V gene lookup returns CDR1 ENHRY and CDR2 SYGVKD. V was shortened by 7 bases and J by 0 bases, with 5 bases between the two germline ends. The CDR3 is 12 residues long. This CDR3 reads CAIKTSTDTQYF. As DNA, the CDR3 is TGTGCCATCAAGACTAGCACAGATACGCAGTATTTT.

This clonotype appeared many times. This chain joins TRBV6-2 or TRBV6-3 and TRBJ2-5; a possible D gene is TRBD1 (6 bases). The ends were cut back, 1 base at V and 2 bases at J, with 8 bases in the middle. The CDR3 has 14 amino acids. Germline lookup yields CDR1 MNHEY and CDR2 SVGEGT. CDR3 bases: TGTGCCAGCAGTTACTGGACAGATCAAGAGACCCAGTACTTC. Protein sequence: CASSYWTDQETQYF.

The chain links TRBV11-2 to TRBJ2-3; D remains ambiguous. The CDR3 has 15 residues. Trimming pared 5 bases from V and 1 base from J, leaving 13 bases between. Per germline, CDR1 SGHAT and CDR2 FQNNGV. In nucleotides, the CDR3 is TGTGCCAGCAGCCAACCAGGAGAAGGCACAGATACGCAGTATTTT. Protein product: CASSQPGEGTDTQYF.

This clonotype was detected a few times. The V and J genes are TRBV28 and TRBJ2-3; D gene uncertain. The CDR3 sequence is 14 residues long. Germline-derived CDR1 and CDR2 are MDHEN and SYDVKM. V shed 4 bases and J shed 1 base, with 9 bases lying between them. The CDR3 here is CASSYIRGTDTQYF. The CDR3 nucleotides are TGTGCCAGCAGTTATATTAGGGGCACAGATACGCAGTATTTT.